The 16 T cell receptor beta chains reported below all come from one sample, sequenced in a study of regulatory T cells in long-lasting Graves disease. Stated time point: persistent/refractory GD, antithyroid drugs over 5 years with positive TRAb. PBMCs provided the RNA from which the TCR library was made. The TCR beta library used iRepertoire HTBI primers with Arm-PCR amplification of CDR3. TCRdb re-called the multiplex PCR reads with MiXCR, one entry per CDR3 protein. The data contain about 660,000 distinct CDR3 sequences, around 30% of them seen just once; the ten biggest clones take up 42%. The starting material was peripheral blood mononuclear cells (PBMCs), obtained when the disease was refractory, from a patient treated with antithyroid drugs. These receptors were collected from a female donor with Graves disease.

There are many counts of this clonotype. The V and J genes are TRBV28 and TRBJ2-5; 7 positions agree with TRBD1. V lost 3 bases to trimming and J lost 7 bases; unmatched junction nucleotides: 20. Per germline, CDR1 MDHEN and CDR2 SYDVKM. This CDR3 is built from 18 residues. Here the CDR3 DNA reads TGTGCCAGCAGTTTTCGGGGATACGGGACAGCTGGCCGAGGGACCCAGTACTTC. Amino acid sequence: CASSFRGYGTAGRGTQYF.

The rearrangement links TRBV27 to TRBJ1-4; D is ambiguous. Trimming left V 1 base short and J 10 bases short, with 13 bases between. The CDR3 sequence is 14 residues long. Germline CDR1 reads MNHEY; CDR2 reads SMNVEV (reference sequence). Here the CDR3 reads CASSLLDSSGKLFF. In DNA, the CDR3 is TGTGCCAGCAGTTTATTAGATAGTTCGGGAAAACTGTTTTTT.

This clonotype occurred many times. V usage is TRBV12-3 or TRBV12-4 and J usage is TRBJ1-2; the D is unclear. The CDR3 spans 12 residues. With 6 bases removed from V and 5 bases from J, the gap between germline ends came to 10 bases. CDR3 nucleotides: TGTGCCAGCAGCCTACGGCTGTATGGCTACACCTTC. Residues: CASSLRLYGYTF.

The rearrangement links TRBV29-1 to TRBJ1-2; D unresolved. Trimming cost V 0 bases and J 6 bases, with 17 bases left between them. The CDR3 covers 15 residues. The V gene's germline CDR1 is SQVTM and CDR2 ANQGSEA. Written as DNA, the CDR3 is TGCAGCGTTGAAGATCAGCAGGCCCTGGGAAATGGCTACACCTTC. Its translation: CSVEDQQALGNGYTF.

The chain has TRBV15 and TRBJ2-2; D not certain. This CDR3 has 17 residues. The V gene's germline CDR1 is LNHNV and CDR2 YYDKDF (reference sequence). Trimming removed 0 bases from V and 3 bases from J, with 14 bases in between. CDR3 DNA: TGTGCCACCAGCAGAGATCCCCCGAAACGGGACACCGGGGAGCTGTTTTTT. It translates to CATSRDPPKRDTGELFF.

This clonotype was picked up many times. The rearrangement links TRBV2 to TRBJ1-6; a weak D match, TRBD1 (6 bases). The CDR3 is made up of 15 amino acids. The V gene's germline CDR1 is SNHLY and CDR2 FYNNEI. Trimming cost V 4 bases and J 7 bases, with 14 bases left between them. The CDR3 DNA reads as TGTGCCAGCAGTGCGGCCACGCAGGGGAATTCACCCCTCCACTTT. Protein product: CASSAATQGNSPLHF.

This clonotype was detected only once. V usage is TRBV20-1 and J usage is TRBJ1-5; no definite D call. The CDR3 covers 12 residues. Trimming stripped 7 bases from V and 4 bases from J, with 11 bases between. Germline V gives CDR1 DFQATT, CDR2 SNEGSKA (reference sequence). In DNA, the CDR3 is TGCAGTGTTTGGTTAGGGAATCAGCCCCAGCATTTT. It yields the protein CSVWLGNQPQHF.

This clonotype occurred a few times. This sequence joins TRBV28 and TRBJ1-4; 8 bases are shared with TRBD1. This CDR3 comprises 15 residues. Germline CDR1 and CDR2: MDHEN and SYDVKM. V trimming: 4 bases; J trimming: 8 bases; junction bases outside the gene matches: 9. The CDR3 is CASSYLDRVREKLFF. CDR3 nucleotide sequence: TGTGCCAGCAGTTACTTGGACAGGGTGAGGGAAAAACTGTTTTTT.

This clonotype was counted ten times or more. This chain connects TRBV12-3 or TRBV12-4 to TRBJ1-1; D is perhaps TRBD1 (6 bases). Trimming shortened V by 6 bases and J by 6 bases, and 11 bases separated the two germline ends. The CDR3 runs 12 residues. As DNA, the CDR3 is TGTGCCAGCAGGGAGGGACATCCTGAAGCTTTCTTT. It encodes CASREGHPEAFF.

This rearrangement joins TRBV6-5 to TRBJ2-7; no firm D call. V was trimmed by 7 bases and J by 0 bases, leaving 16 bases between them. Germline V gene sequence: CDR1 MNHEY, CDR2 SVGAGI. This CDR3 region has 15 residues. The CDR3 DNA is TGTGCCAGCACTTATCCGGCCGCCGGCTCCTACGAGCAGTACTTC. Encoded protein: CASTYPAAGSYEQYF.

The chain links TRBV7-9 to TRBJ1-2; no reliable D call. This CDR3 has 15 residues. CDR1 SEHNR and CDR2 FQNEAQ come from the germline V gene (reference sequence). V was cut by 6 bases and J by 0 bases, with 14 bases left in between. This CDR3 is CASRLNTGTNYGYTF. CDR3 nucleotide sequence: TGTGCCAGCAGGTTGAACACCGGGACTAACTATGGCTACACCTTC.

The chain links TRBV7-9 to TRBJ1-5; D remains ambiguous. V was trimmed by 1 base and J by 3 bases, leaving 10 bases between them. The germline CDR1 and CDR2 sequences are SEHNR and FQNEAQ (reference sequence). This CDR3 is 15 amino acids long. The CDR3 reads CASSLDWSDNQPQHF. The CDR3 DNA follows: TGTGCCAGCAGCTTAGATTGGTCAGACAATCAGCCCCAGCATTTT.

The genes are TRBV20-1 and TRBJ2-7, with D perhaps being TRBD1 or TRBD2 (5 bases each). Germline-derived CDR1 and CDR2 are DFQATT and SNEGSKA (reference sequence). V was clipped by 7 bases and J by 1 base, with 14 bases between them. The CDR3 runs 13 residues. CDR3 DNA: TGCAGTGGTCGAGGGAAGGGGTCCTACGAGCAGTACTTC. This sequence encodes CSGRGKGSYEQYF.

This clonotype appeared many times. This chain uses TRBV2 with TRBJ2-2, with D unclear. Germline CDR1 SNHLY, CDR2 FYNNEI. This CDR3 spans 15 amino acids. Trimming removed 7 bases at V and 1 base at J, with 13 bases between. In nucleotides, the CDR3 is TGTGCCAGCAATCCGGTGGCTTGGAACACCGGGGAGCTGTTTTTT. Protein: CASNPVAWNTGELFF.

V and J are TRBV29-1 and TRBJ1-3, with D perhaps TRBD1 (6 bases). CDR3 length: 14 amino acids. V was shortened by 5 bases and J by 3 bases, with 14 bases between the two germline ends. Germline lookup yields CDR1 SQVTM and CDR2 ANQGSEA. The CDR3 bases are TGCAGCGTTCGAGACAGGTTTGGTGGAAACACCATATATTTT. This translates into CSVRDRFGGNTIYF.

About this clonotype: Given a much more abundant clone one base away, this may be a read error. V is TRBV6-1 and J is TRBJ1-2; D is undetermined. The CDR3 length is 13 residues. The germline V gene encodes CDR1 MNHNS and CDR2 SASEGT. The CDR3: CASSESALYGYAF. The CDR3 region has the DNA TGTGCCAGCAGTGAATCAGCCTTGTATGGCTACGCCTTC.